These 2 T cell receptor beta chains were all obtained from the same sample, sequenced in a study of blood T cell repertoires in COVID-19. TCRdb's copy holds only in-frame clones and misses some; the assay was immunoSEQ multiplex PCR. The sample shows 200,000 to 250,000 clones, 84% of them seen only once. Specimen: peripheral blood. Receptors were obtained from a woman older than 75 with COVID-19, enrolled during active disease.

V usage is TRBV5-1 and J usage is TRBJ1-1; TRBD1 aligns across 7 bases. Germline V gives CDR1 SGHRS, CDR2 YFSETQ. This CDR3 has 13 amino acids. V trimming: 1 base; J trimming: 6 bases; junction bases outside the gene matches: 3. For the CDR3, the DNA is TGCGCCAGCAGCTTGCAAGGGGGCTCTGAAGCTTTCTTT. As protein: CASSLQGGSEAFF.

V is TRBV20-1 and J is TRBJ2-5; D might be TRBD2 (6 bases). This CDR3 has 13 residues. Germline V CDR1 and CDR2: DFQATT, SNEGSKA (reference sequence). V shed 3 bases and J shed 6 bases, with 14 bases lying between them. This chain's CDR3 is CSASSGVHQTQYF. In DNA form, the CDR3 reads TGCAGTGCTAGTTCGGGGGTTCATCAGACCCAGTACTTC.